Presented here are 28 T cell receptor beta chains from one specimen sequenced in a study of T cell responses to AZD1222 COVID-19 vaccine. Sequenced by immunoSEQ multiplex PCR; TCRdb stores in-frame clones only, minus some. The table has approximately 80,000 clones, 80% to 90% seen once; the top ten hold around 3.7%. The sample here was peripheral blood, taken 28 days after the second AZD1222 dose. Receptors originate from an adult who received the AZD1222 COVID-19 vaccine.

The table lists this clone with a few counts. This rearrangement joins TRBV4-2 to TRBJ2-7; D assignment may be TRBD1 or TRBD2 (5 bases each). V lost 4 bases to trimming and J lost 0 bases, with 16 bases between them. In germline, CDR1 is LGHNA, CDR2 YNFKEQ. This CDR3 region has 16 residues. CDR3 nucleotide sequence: TGTGCCAGCAGCCTGCGCCGGGACGCCAGCTCCTACGAGCAGTACTTC. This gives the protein CASSLRRDASSYEQYF.

CDR3 region: CASNTGTAGTGELFF. The CDR3 nucleotides read TGTGCCAGCAATACGGGGACTGCCGGCACCGGGGAGCTGTTTTTT. J is TRBJ2-2 and V is TRBV9; D possibly corresponds to TRBD2 (6 bases). The V end lost 6 bases, the J end lost 4 bases, and 16 bases lay between the germline ends. CDR1 and CDR2 from the germline V gene are SGDLS and YYNGEE. This CDR3 spans 15 amino acids.

As DNA, the CDR3 is TGCGCCAGCAGCCCCGCCAAGGGGTATTCCTACGAGCAGTACTTC. Its translation: CASSPAKGYSYEQYF. The rearrangement joins TRBV4-3 to TRBJ2-7; a weak D match, TRBD1 (5 bases). V lost 4 bases, J lost 1 base, and 14 bases lay in between. The CDR3 extends over 15 amino acids. CDR1 and CDR2 from the germline V gene are LGHNA and YSLEER.

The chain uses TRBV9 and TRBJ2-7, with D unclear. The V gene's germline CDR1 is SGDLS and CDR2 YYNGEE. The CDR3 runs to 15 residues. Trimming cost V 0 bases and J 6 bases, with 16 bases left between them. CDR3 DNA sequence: TGTGCCAGCAGCGTAGCTGACGTTCCTTTCGGCGAGCAGTACTTC. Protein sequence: CASSVADVPFGEQYF.

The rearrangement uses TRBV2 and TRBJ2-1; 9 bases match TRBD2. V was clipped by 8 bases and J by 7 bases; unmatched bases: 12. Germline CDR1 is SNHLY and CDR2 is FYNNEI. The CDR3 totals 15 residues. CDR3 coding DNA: TGTGCCAGCCCCGTCAAAGGGCGGGAGGGTAATGAGCAGTTCTTC. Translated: CASPVKGREGNEQFF.

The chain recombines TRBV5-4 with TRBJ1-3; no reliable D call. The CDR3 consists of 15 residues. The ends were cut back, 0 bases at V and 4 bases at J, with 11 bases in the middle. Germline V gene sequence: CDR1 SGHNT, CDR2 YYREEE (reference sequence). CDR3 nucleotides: TGTGCCAGCAGCTTGGGCCGGGGTGTGGGAAACACCATATATTTT. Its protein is CASSLGRGVGNTIYF.

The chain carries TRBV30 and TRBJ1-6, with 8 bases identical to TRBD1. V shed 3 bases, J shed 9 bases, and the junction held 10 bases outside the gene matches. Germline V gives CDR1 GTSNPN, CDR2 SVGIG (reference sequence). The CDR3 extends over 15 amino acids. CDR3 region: CAWSADRGSVSPLHF. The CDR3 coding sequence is TGTGCCTGGAGCGCCGACAGGGGATCAGTTTCACCCCTCCACTTT.

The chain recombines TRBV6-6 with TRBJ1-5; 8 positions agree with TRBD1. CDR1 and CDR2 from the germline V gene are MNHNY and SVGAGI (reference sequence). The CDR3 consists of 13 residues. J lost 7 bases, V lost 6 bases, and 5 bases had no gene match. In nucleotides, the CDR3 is TGTGCCAGCAGGCAACAGGGGGAGCAGCCCCAGCATTTT. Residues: CASRQQGEQPQHF.

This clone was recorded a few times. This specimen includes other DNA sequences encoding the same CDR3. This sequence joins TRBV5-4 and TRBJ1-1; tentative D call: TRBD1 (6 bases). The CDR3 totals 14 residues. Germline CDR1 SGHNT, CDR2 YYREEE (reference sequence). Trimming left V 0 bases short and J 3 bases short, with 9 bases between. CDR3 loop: CASSLGQGYTEAFF. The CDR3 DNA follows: TGTGCCAGCAGCTTGGGGCAGGGGTACACTGAAGCTTTCTTT.

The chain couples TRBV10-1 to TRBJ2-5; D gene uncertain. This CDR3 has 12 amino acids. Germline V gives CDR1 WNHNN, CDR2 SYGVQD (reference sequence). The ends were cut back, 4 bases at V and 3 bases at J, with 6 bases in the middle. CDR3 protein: CASSGPEETQYF. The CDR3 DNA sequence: TGCGCCAGCAGTGGACCCGAAGAGACCCAGTACTTC.

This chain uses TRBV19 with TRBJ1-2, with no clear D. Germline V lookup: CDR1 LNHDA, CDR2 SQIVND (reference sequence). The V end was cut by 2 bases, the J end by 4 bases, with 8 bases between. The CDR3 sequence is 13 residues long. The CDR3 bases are TGTGCCAGTAGTATAACTGACACCTATGGCTACACCTTC. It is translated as CASSITDTYGYTF.

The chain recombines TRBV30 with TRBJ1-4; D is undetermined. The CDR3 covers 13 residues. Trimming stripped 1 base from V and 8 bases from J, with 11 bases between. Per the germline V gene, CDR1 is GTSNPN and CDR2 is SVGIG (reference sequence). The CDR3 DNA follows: TGTGCCTGGAGTGCCCCCACTTTGGAAAAACTGTTTTTT. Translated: CAWSAPTLEKLFF. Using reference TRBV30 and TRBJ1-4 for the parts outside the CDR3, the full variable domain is SQTIHQWPATLVQPVGSPLSLECTVEGTSNPNLYWYRQAAGRGLQLLFYSVGIGQISSEVPQNLSASRPQDRQFILSSKKLLLSDSGFYLCAWSAPTLEKLFFGSGTQLSVL.

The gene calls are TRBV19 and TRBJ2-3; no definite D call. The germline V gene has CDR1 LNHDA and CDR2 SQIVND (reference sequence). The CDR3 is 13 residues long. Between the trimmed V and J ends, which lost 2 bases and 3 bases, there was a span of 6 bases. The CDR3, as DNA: TGTGCCAGTAGTATAACTCGGACAGATACGCAGTATTTT. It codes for CASSITRTDTQYF.

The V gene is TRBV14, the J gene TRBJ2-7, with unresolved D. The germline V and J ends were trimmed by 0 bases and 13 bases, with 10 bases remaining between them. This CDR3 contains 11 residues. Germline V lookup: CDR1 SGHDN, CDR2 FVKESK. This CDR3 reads CASSQDLSPYF. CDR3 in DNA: TGTGCCAGCAGCCAAGATCTCTCCCCTTACTTC.

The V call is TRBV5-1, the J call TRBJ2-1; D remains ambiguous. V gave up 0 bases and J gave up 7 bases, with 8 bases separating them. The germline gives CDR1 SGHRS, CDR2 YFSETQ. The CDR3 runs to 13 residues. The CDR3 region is CASSLEAENEQFF. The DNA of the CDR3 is TGCGCCAGCAGCTTGGAGGCGGAGAATGAGCAGTTCTTC.

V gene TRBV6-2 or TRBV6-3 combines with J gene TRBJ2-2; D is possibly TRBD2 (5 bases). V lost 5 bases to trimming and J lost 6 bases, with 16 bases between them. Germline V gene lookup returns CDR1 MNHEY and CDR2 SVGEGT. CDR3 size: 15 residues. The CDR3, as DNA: TGTGCCAGCAGTGTCCTAGCTGTTTCCGCCGGGGAGCTGTTTTTT. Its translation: CASSVLAVSAGELFF.

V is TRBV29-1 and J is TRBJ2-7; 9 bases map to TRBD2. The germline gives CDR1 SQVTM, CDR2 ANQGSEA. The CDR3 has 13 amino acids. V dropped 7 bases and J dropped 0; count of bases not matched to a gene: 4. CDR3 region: CSGSSGVSYEQYF. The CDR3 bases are TGCAGCGGATCTAGCGGGGTCTCCTACGAGCAGTACTTC.

CDR3 DNA sequence: TGTGCCTGGAGTCGGGACAGGGATTTTTCACCCCTCCACTTT. This codes for CAWSRDRDFSPLHF. The chain combines TRBV30 with TRBJ1-6; 9 bases are a match to TRBD1. J lost 9 bases, V lost 2 bases, and 5 bases had no gene match. This CDR3 contains 14 residues. Germline values: CDR1 GTSNPN, CDR2 SVGIG (reference sequence).

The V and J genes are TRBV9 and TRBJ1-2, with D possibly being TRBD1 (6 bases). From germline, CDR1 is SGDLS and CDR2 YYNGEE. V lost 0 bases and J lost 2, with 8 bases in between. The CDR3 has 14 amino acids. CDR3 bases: TGTGCCAGCAGCGTAGTGCAGGGGAACTATGGCTACACCTTC. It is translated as CASSVVQGNYGYTF.

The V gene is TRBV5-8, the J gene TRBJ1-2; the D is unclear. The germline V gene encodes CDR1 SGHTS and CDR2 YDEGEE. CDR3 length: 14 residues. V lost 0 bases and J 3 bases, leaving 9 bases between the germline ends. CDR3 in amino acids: CASSLGVPYYGYTF. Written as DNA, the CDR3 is TGTGCCAGCAGCTTGGGGGTGCCCTACTATGGCTACACCTTC.

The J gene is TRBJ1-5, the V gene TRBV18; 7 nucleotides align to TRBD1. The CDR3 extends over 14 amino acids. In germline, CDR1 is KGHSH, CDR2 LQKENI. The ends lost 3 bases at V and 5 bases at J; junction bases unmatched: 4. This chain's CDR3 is CASSPSTGDQPQHF. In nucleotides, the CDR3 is TGTGCCAGCTCACCGTCTACAGGGGATCAGCCCCAGCATTTT.

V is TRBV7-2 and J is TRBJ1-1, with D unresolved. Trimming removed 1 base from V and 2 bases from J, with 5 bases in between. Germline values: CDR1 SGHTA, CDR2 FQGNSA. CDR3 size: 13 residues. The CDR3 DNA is TGTGCCAGCAGCTTAGAGTTCAACACTGAAGCTTTCTTT. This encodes CASSLEFNTEAFF.

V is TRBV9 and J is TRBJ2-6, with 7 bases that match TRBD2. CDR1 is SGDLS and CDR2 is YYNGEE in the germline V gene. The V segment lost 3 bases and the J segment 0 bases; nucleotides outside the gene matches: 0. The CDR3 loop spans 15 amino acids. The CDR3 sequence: CASSGTSSGANVLTF. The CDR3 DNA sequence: TGTGCCAGCAGCGGGACTAGCTCTGGGGCCAACGTCCTGACTTTC.

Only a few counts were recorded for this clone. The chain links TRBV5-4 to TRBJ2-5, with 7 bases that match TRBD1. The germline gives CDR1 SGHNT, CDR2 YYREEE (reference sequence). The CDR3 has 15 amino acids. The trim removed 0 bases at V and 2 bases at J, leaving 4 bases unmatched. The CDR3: CASSLGQGFQETQYF. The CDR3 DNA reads TGTGCCAGCAGCTTGGGACAGGGCTTTCAAGAGACCCAGTACTTC.

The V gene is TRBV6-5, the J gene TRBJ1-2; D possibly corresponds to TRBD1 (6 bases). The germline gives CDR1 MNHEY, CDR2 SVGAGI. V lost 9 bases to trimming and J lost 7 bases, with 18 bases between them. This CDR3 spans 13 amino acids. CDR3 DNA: TGTGCCAGTCGCCCCCTACAGGGAGTTGGCTACACCTTC. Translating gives CASRPLQGVGYTF.

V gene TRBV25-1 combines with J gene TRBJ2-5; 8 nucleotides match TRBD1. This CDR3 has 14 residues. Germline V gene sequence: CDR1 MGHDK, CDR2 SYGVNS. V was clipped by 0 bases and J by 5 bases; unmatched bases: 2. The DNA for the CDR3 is TGTGCCAGCAGTGAATACAGGGGGCAGGAGACCCAGTACTTC. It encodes CASSEYRGQETQYF.

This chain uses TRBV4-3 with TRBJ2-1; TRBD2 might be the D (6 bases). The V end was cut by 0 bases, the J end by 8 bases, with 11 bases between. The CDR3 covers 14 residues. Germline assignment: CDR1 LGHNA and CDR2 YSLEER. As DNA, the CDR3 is TGCGCCAGCAGCCAAGATACTAGCAGGCATGAGCAGTTCTTC. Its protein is CASSQDTSRHEQFF.

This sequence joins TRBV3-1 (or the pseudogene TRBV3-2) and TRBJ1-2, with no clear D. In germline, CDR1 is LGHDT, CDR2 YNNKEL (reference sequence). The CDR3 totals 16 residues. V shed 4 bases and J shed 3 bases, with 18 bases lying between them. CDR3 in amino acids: CASSPDRVGRYYGYTF. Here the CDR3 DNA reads TGTGCCAGCAGCCCTGACCGTGTTGGCCGCTACTATGGCTACACCTTC.